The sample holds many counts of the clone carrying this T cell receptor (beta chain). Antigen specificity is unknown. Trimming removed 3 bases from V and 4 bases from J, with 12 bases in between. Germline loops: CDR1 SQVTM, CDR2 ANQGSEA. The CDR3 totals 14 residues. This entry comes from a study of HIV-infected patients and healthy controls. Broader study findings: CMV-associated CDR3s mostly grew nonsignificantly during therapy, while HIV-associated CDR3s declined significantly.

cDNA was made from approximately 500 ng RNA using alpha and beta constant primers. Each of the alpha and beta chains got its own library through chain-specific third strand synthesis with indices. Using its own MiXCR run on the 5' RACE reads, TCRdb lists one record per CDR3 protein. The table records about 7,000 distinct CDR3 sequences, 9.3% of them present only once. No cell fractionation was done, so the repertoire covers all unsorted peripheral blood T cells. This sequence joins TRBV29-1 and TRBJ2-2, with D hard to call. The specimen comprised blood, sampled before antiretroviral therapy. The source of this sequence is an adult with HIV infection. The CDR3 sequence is CSVDPHGTTGELFF. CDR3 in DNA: TGCAGCGTTGACCCTCATGGAACCACCGGGGAGCTGTTTTTT.